This entry lists 12 T cell receptor beta chains sequenced from one sample in a study of shared clonotypes between healthy human individuals (dated by TCRdb to about 2020). Receptors were amplified or captured by the immunoSEQ multiplex PCR assay. Sourced from immuneACCESS, this table was stored by TCRdb with only in-frame sequences that have V and J called. A share of the clones is absent; for the studies checked, an unresolved V gene accounts for under half, and the remainder has no known explanation. The sample includes about half a million clones, with 81% observed a single time. The top ten clonotypes cover roughly an eighth of the sample. Sequences were obtained from PBMCs. The receptors were sampled from a woman aged 40 to 49 in good health. Some clones in this sample may be carry-over from other donors' samples.

The chain couples TRBV18 to TRBJ1-4, with unresolved D. The germline V gene encodes CDR1 KGHSH and CDR2 LQKENI. V lost 2 bases, J lost 4 bases, and 8 bases lay in between. The CDR3 spans 14 residues. In DNA, the CDR3 is TGTGCCAGCTCACCAACCCAGGTTAATGAAAAACTGTTTTTT. Translation: CASSPTQVNEKLFF.

The rearrangement uses TRBV19 and TRBJ2-2; maybe TRBD1 (6 bases). Trimming stripped 4 bases from V and 1 base from J, with 7 bases between. The CDR3 loop spans 14 amino acids. CDR1 is LNHDA, CDR2 SQIVND, per germline (reference sequence). The CDR3 region has the DNA TGTGCCAGTAGTAGCAGGGGGAACACCGGGGAGCTGTTTTTT. It translates to CASSSRGNTGELFF. Based on the CDR3 plus reference TRBV19 and TRBJ2-2, the full variable domain is DGGITQSPKYLFRKEGQNVTLSCEQNLNHDAMYWYRQDPGQGLRLIYYSQIVNDFQKGDIAEGYSVSREKKESFPLTVTSAQKNPTAFYLCASSSRGNTGELFFGEGSRLTVL.

In its sample, this clone was seen once. The V and J genes are TRBV19 and TRBJ1-1; D is undetermined. This CDR3 contains 14 residues. Trimming stripped 3 bases from V and 3 bases from J, with 11 bases between. Looked up from germline, CDR1 is LNHDA and CDR2 is SQIVND (reference sequence). CDR3 protein: CASSIRVWDTEAFF. Written as DNA, the CDR3 is TGTGCCAGTAGTATTAGGGTTTGGGACACTGAAGCTTTCTTT.

The rearrangement links TRBV19 to TRBJ1-5; D might be TRBD1 (6 bases). From germline, CDR1 is LNHDA and CDR2 SQIVND (reference sequence). The CDR3 contains 15 residues. V lost 9 bases to trimming and J lost 5 bases, with 20 bases between them. CDR3 nucleotides: TGTGCCAGCAACCTGGACAGCCCAGTGCATCAGCCCCAGCATTTT. This encodes CASNLDSPVHQPQHF.

This clone was picked up many times. This sequence joins TRBV6-6 and TRBJ1-5; 10 bases line up with TRBD1. Germline CDR1 MNHNY, CDR2 SVGAGI (reference sequence). The CDR3 has 15 residues. V gave up 4 bases and J gave up 4 bases; unmatched junction bases: 4. The CDR3 is CASSSRQGANQPQHF. In nucleotides, the CDR3 is TGTGCCAGCAGTTCCCGACAGGGGGCGAATCAGCCCCAGCATTTT.

This chain uses TRBV27 with TRBJ2-1; TRBD2 aligns across 11 bases. V dropped 5 bases and J dropped 9; count of bases not matched to a gene: 9. This CDR3 is 15 amino acids long. CDR1 MNHEY and CDR2 SMNVEV come from the germline V gene (reference sequence). The CDR3 loop reads CASSLISGRAGEQFF. CDR3 in DNA: TGTGCCAGCAGTCTTATTAGCGGGAGGGCCGGTGAGCAGTTCTTC.

The J gene is TRBJ2-7, the V gene TRBV18; 11 bases align to TRBD2. The CDR3 totals 15 residues. CDR1 and CDR2 from the germline V gene are KGHSH and LQKENI. V shed 6 bases, J shed 3 bases, and the junction held 7 bases outside the gene matches. The CDR3 loop is CASSSRLAGYYEQYF. In nucleotides, the CDR3 is TGTGCCAGCTCCTCCCGACTAGCGGGGTACTACGAGCAGTACTTC.

Remarks on this clone: A far larger clone is off by one base, so a read error is likely. This chain uses TRBV7-2 with TRBJ1-2, with no clear D. The CDR3 is 13 residues long. Germline-derived CDR1 and CDR2 are SGHTA and FQGNSA. The V end was cut by 4 bases, the J end by 4 bases, with 10 bases between. The CDR3 nucleotides read TGTGCCAGCAGCTCGTACATGGCCTATGGCTACACCTTC. Translating it yields CASSSYMAYGYTF.

J is TRBJ2-7 and V is TRBV18; D is possibly TRBD1 or TRBD2 (5 bases each). Looked up from germline, CDR1 is KGHSH and CDR2 is LQKENI. The CDR3 has 17 residues. V was clipped by 3 bases and J by 6 bases, with 24 bases between them. CDR3 sequence (DNA): TGTGCCAGCTCACCGGGACCGGAGGTCCCCACTCGGCGCGAGCAGTACTTC. Translated: CASSPGPEVPTRREQYF.

Note on this clone: A far larger clone lies a single base away; this is likely a read error. The sample holds other DNA sequences that translate to the same CDR3. The chain has TRBV6-4 and TRBJ2-4; 8 nucleotides match TRBD2. CDR3 length: 13 amino acids. Germline CDR1 and CDR2: MRHNA and SNTAGT. CDR3 protein: CASSETSENIQYF. The CDR3 nucleotides are TGTGCTAGCAGTGAGACTAGCGAAAACATTCAGTACTTC.

The chain employs TRBV5-1 and TRBJ2-3; D is unresolved. Trimming removed 2 bases from V and 1 base from J, with 11 bases in between. The CDR3 has 15 residues. The V gene's germline CDR1 is SGHRS and CDR2 YFSETQ. CDR3 loop: CASSLQPVGTDTQYF. As DNA, the CDR3 is TGCGCCAGCAGCTTACAGCCGGTGGGCACAGATACGCAGTATTTT.

In the case of this clone: A far larger clone differs by one base, so this is likely a read error. The sample has other DNA sequences that encode this CDR3 too. The chain links TRBV28 to TRBJ2-7, with 11 bases identical to TRBD1. CDR1 and CDR2 (germline): MDHEN, SYDVKM. The CDR3 is 15 residues long. Losses at the gene ends were 6 bases for V and 7 bases for J; bases not matched to a gene: 11. The CDR3 is CASSHSGTGGHEQYF. The CDR3 DNA reads TGTGCCAGCAGCCACTCCGGGACAGGGGGGCATGAGCAGTACTTC.